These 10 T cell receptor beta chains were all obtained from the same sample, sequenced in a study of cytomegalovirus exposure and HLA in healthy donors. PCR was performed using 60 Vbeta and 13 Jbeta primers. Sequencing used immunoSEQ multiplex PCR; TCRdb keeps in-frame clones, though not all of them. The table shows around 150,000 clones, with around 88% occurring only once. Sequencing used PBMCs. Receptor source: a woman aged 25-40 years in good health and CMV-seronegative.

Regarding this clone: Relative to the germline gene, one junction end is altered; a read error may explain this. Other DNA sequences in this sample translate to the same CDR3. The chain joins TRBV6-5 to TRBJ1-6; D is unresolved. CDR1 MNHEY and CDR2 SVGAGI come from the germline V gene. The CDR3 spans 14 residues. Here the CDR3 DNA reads TGTGCCAGCAGTTCTGCGGGCTCCAATTCCCCCCTCCACTTT. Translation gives CASSSAGSNSPLHF.

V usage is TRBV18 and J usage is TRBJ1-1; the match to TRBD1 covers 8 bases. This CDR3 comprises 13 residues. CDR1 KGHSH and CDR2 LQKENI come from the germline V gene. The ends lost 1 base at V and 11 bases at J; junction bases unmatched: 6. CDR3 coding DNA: TGTGCCAGCTCACCACAAAACAGGGGGGAGGCTTTCTTT. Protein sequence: CASSPQNRGEAFF.

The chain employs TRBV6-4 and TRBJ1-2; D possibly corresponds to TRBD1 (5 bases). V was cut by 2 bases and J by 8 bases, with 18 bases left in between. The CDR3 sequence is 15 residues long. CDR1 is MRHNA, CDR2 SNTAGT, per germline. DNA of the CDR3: TGTGCCAGCAGTGACAGCGGGACGGGGAAAAGAGGCTACACCTTC. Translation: CASSDSGTGKRGYTF.

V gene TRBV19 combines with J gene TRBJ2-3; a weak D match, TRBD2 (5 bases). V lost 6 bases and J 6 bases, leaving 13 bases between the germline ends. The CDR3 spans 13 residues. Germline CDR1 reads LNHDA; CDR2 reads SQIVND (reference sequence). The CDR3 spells CASSEARRDTQYF. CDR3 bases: TGTGCCAGTAGCGAGGCCCGGAGGGATACGCAGTATTTT.

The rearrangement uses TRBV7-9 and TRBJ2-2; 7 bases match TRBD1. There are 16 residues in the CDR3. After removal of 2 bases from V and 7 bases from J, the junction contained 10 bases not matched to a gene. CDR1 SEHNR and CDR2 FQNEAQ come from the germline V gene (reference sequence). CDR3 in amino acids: CASSLKKGATGGELFF. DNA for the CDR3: TGTGCCAGCAGCTTAAAGAAGGGGGCGACGGGCGGGGAGCTGTTTTTT.

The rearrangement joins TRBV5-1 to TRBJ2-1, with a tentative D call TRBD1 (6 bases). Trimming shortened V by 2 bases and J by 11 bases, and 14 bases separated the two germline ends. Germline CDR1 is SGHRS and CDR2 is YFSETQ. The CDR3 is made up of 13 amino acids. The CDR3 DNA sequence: TGCGCCAGCAGCTTCGATGACAGGCTCAAGCAGTTCTTC. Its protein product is CASSFDDRLKQFF. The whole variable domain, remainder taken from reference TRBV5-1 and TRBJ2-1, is KAGVTQTPRYLIKTRGQQVTLSCSPISGHRSVSWYQQTPGQGLQFLFEYFSETQRNKGNFPGRFSGRQFSNSRSEMNVSTLELGDSALYLCASSFDDRLKQFFGPGTRLTVL.

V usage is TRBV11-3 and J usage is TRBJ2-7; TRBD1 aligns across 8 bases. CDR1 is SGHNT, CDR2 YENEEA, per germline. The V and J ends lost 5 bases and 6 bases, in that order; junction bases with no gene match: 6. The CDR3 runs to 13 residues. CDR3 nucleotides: TGTGCCAGCAGCACCAGTGACAGGGGCGAGCAGTACTTC. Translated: CASSTSDRGEQYF.

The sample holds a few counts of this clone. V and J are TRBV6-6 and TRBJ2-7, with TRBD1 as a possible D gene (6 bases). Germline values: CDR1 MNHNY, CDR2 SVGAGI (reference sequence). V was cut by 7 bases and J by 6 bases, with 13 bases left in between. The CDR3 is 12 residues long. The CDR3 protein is CASTPGVGEQYF. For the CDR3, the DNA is TGTGCCAGCACCCCAGGGGTCGGCGAGCAGTACTTC.

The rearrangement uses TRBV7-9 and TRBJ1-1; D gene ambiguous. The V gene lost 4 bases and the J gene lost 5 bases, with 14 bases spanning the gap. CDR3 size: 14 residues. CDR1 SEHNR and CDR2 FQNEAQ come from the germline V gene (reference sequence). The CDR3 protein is CASSSSAGGTEAFF. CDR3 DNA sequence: TGTGCCAGCAGCTCTTCCGCGGGAGGAACTGAAGCTTTCTTT.

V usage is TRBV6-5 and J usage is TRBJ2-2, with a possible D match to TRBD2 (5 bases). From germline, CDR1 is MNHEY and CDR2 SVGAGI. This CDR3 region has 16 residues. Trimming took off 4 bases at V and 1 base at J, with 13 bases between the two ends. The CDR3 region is CASSSPDWKNTGELFF. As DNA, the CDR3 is TGTGCCAGCAGTTCCCCGGACTGGAAGAACACCGGGGAGCTGTTTTTT.